This entry lists 5 T cell receptor beta chains sequenced from one sample in a study of blood T cell repertoires in COVID-19. The repertoire was sequenced with immunoSEQ multiplex PCR; TCRdb's copy has only in-frame clones and lacks some. This sample has 45,000 to 60,000 clones; 70% to 90% occur once, and the top ten carry approximately 12%. Sequenced: peripheral blood. These receptors came from a man between 65 and 85 years old with active COVID-19.

The chain employs TRBV7-2 and TRBJ1-4; D gene ambiguous. The CDR3 totals 15 residues. V gave up 5 bases and J gave up 1 base, with 11 bases separating them. From germline, CDR1 is SGHTA and CDR2 FQGNSA. The CDR3 nucleotides read TGTGCCAGCAGCACGAGGAGGGAAACTAATGAAAAACTGTTTTTT. It yields the protein CASSTRRETNEKLFF.

This clone has a handful of counts. This chain joins TRBV5-1 and TRBJ2-5; D is possibly TRBD1 (5 bases). Trimming took off 4 bases at V and 2 bases at J, with 12 bases between the two ends. The germline gives CDR1 SGHRS, CDR2 YFSETQ. The CDR3 totals 14 residues. The chain's CDR3 is CASSPRAGQETQYF. In DNA, the CDR3 is TGCGCCAGCAGCCCCCGGGCAGGGCAAGAGACCCAGTACTTC.

The chain is built from TRBV11-3 and TRBJ1-1; D remains ambiguous. The CDR3 has 11 amino acids. The germline V gene encodes CDR1 SGHNT and CDR2 YENEEA. With 1 base removed from V and 10 bases from J, the gap between germline ends came to 7 bases. The chain's CDR3 is CASSLGAGAFF. The CDR3 coding sequence is TGTGCCAGCAGCTTAGGGGCAGGAGCTTTCTTT.

The V and J genes are TRBV3-1 (or the pseudogene TRBV3-2) and TRBJ2-3, with D maybe TRBD2 (5 bases). CDR1 and CDR2 (germline): LGHDT, YNNKEL (reference sequence). CDR3 length equals 15 residues. The ends were cut back, 4 bases at V and 0 bases at J, with 11 bases in the middle. The CDR3 DNA reads as TGTGCCAGCAGCCCCCAGAGGGTGAGCACAGATACGCAGTATTTT. Protein: CASSPQRVSTDTQYF.

The chain links TRBV5-1 to TRBJ2-5; 9 bases agree with TRBD1. From germline, CDR1 is SGHRS and CDR2 YFSETQ. This CDR3 has 14 residues. V lost 2 bases to trimming and J lost 5 bases; unmatched junction nucleotides: 4. Here the CDR3 reads CASSFGQGRETQYF. The CDR3 DNA sequence: TGCGCCAGCAGCTTTGGACAGGGGAGGGAGACCCAGTACTTC.